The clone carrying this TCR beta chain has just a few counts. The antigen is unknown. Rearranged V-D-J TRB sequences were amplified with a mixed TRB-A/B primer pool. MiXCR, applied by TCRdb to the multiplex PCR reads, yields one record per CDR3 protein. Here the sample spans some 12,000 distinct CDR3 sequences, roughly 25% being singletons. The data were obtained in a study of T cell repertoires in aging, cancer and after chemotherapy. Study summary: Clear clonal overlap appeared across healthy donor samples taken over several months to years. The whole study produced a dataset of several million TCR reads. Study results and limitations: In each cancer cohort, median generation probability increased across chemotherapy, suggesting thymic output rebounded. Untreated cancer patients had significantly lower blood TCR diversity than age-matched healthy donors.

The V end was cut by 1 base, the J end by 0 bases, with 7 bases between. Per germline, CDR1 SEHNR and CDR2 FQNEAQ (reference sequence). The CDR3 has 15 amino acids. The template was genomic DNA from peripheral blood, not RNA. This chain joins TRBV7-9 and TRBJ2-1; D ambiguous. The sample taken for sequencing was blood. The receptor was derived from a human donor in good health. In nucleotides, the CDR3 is TGTGCCAGCAGCTTAGGCCCTGCCTCCTACAATGAGCAGTTCTTC. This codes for CASSLGPASYNEQFF.